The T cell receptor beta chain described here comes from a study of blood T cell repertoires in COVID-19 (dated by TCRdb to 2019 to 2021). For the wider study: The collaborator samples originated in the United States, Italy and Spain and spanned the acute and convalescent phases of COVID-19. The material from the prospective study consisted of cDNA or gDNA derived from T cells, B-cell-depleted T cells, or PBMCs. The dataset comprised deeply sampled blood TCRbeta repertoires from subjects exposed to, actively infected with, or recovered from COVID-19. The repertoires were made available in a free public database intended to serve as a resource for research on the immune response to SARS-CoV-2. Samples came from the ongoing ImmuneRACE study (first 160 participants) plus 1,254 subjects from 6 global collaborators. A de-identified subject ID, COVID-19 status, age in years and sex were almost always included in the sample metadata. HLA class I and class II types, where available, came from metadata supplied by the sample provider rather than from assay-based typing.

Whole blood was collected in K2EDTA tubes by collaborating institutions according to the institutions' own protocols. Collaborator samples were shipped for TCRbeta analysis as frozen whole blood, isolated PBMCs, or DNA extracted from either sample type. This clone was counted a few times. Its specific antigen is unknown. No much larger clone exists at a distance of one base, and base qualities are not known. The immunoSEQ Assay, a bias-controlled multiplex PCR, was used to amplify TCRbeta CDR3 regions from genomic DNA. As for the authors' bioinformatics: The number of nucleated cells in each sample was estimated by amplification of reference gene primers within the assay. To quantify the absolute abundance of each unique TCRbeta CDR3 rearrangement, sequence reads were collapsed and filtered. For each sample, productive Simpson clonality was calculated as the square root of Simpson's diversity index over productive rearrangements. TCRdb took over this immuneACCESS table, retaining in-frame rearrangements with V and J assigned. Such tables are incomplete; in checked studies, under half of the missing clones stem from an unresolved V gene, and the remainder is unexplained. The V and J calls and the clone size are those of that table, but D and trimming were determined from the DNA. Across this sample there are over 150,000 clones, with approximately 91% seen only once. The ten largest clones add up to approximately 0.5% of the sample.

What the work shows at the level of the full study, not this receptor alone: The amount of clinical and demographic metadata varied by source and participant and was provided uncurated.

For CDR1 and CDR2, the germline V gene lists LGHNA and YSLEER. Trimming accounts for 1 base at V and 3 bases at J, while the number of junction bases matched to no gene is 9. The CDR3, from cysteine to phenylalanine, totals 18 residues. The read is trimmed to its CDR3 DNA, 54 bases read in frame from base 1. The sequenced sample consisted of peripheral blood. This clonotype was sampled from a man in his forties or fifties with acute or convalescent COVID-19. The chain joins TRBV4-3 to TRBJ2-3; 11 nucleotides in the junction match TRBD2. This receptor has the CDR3 CASSQGGTSGLWTDTQYF. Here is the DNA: TGCGCCAGCAGCCAAGGCGGGACTAGCGGCCTCTGGACAGATACGCAGTATTTT.